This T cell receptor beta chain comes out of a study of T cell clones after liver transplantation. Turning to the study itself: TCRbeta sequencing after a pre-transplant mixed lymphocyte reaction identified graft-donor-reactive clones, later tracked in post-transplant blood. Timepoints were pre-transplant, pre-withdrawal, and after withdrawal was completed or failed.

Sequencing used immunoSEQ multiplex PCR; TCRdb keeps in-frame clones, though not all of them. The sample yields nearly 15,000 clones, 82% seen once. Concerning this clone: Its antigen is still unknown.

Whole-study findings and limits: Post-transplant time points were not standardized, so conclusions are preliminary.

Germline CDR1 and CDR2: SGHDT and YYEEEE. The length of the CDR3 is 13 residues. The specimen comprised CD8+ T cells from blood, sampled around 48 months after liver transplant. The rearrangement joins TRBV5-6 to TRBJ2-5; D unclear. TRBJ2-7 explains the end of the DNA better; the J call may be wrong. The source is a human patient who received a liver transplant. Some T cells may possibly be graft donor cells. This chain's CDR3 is CASSSDTAYEQYF. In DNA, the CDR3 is TGTGCCAGCAGCTCAGACACCGCCTACGAGCAGTACTTC.